The source of this T cell receptor beta chain is a study of response to subunit inactivated influenza vaccine. The study, taken as a whole, reports: After each seasonal influenza vaccination, few new T cells are recruited, the authors suggested.

As to this clonotype: Its antigen remains unidentified.

Each CDR3 protein is one row after TCRdb ran MiXCR on the RT-PCR reads. The table shows around 570,000 distinct CDR3 sequences, with around 8% occurring only once. The source was PBMCs from blood, collected roughly 24 months after vaccination. This sequence was found in a man aged 50 to 69 who received an inactivated influenza vaccine.

CDR3 DNA sequence: TGTGCCACCAGTGATCGGACTAGCGGGCCAGAGACCCAGTACTTC. It encodes CATSDRTSGPETQYF. The chain joins TRBV24-1 to TRBJ2-5; 11 bases align to TRBD2. Germline values: CDR1 KGHDR, CDR2 SFDVKD. This CDR3 is built from 15 residues. The V segment lost 3 bases and the J segment 4 bases; nucleotides outside the gene matches: 3.